This TCR beta chain emerged from a study of cytomegalovirus exposure and HLA in healthy donors. Study-wide points: Subsequent analysis revealed that first-cohort TCR clusters tended to co-occur in the 120 or so validation repertoires.

V lost 5 bases to trimming and J lost 7 bases, with 12 bases between them. The CDR3 has 12 residues. The germline V gene encodes CDR1 MDHEN and CDR2 SYDVKM. As concerns this clone: Antigen unknown.

Libraries were prepared by immunoSEQ multiplex PCR; TCRdb keeps only in-frame clonotypes and omits some of them. The sample has about 180,000 clones, about 89% seen once. The V and J genes are TRBV28 and TRBJ2-7; D possibly corresponds to TRBD2 (5 bases). The sample comprised PBMCs. This receptor was taken from a man between 18 and 29 years old in good health and CMV-seropositive. In nucleotides, the CDR3 is TGTGCCAGCAGTCAATGGTCGGGGGAGCAGTACTTC. Protein: CASSQWSGEQYF.